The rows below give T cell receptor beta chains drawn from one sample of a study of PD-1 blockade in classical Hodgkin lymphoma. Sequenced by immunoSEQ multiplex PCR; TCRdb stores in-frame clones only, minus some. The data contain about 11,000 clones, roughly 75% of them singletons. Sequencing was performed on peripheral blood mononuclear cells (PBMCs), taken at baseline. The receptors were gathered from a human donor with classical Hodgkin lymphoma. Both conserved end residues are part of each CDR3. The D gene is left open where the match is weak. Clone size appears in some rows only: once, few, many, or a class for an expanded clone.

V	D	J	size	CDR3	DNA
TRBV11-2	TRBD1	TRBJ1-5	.	CASSPGGAQVAQHF	TGTGCCAGCAGCCCAGGGGGCGCACAGGTGGCCCAGCATTTT
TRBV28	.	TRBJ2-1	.	CASKGGGPYNEQFF	TGTGCCAGCAAGGGCGGTGGTCCTTACAATGAGCAGTTCTTC
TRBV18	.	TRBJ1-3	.	CASSLQGSGNTIYF	TGTGCCAGCTCACTTCAGGGCTCTGGAAACACCATATATTTT
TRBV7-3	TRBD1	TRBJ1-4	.	CASSLCGQVVEKLFF	TGTGCCAGCAGCTTATGCGGACAGGTGGTTGAAAAACTGTTTTTT
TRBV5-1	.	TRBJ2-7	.	CASSLGGAAYEQYF	TGCGCCAGCAGCCTTGGGGGGGCGGCCTACGAGCAGTACTTC
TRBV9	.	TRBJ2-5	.	CASSVDPGGGIETQYF	TGTGCCAGCAGCGTAGATCCCGGGGGTGGGATTGAGACCCAGTACTTC
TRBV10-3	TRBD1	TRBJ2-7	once	CAIGGTGGHEQYF	TGTGCCATAGGCGGGACAGGGGGACACGAGCAGTACTTC
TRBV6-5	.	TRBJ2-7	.	CASSYSSGTSYEQYF	TGTGCCAGCAGTTATTCCTCCGGTACCTCCTACGAGCAGTACTTC
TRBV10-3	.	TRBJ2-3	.	CAISERSGTRPDTQYF	TGTGCCATCAGTGAACGATCCGGGACCCGCCCAGATACGCAGTATTTT
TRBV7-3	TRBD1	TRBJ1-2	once	CASSPSRTGVSYGYTF	TGTGCCAGCAGCCCTTCCCGGACAGGGGTGTCCTATGGCTACACCTTC